The clone carrying this TCR beta chain occurred many times. Its matching antigen is unknown. The data stem from a study of T cells after yellow fever vaccination. Findings of the study overall: Primary-vaccination clones mostly resurfaced post-booster (about 95% CD4, roughly 87% CD8).

Each CDR3 protein gets one entry after TCRdb re-called the 5' RACE reads with MiXCR. The sample has some 220,000 distinct CDR3 sequences, 3.2% seen once. The CDR3 is 13 amino acids. V lost 4 bases, J lost 5 bases, and 0 bases stayed unmatched. CDR1 is SGHTA, CDR2 FQGNSA, per germline. This clonotype was obtained from a man between 18 and 29 years old who received the YFV17D yellow fever vaccine. The input for sequencing was CD4+ T cells sorted from PBMCs, taken 10 days after the yellow fever booster vaccination. The chain is built from TRBV7-2 and TRBJ2-4; 9 nucleotides align to TRBD1. CDR3 bases: TGTGCCAGCAGCTACAGGGGGCAAAACATTCAGTACTTC. Translation gives CASSYRGQNIQYF. The variable domain in full, with the rest retrieved from reference TRBV7-2 and TRBJ2-4, is GAGVSQSPSNKVTEKGKDVELRCDPISGHTALYWYRQSLGQGLEFLIYFQGNSAPDKSGLPSDRFSAERTGGSVSTLTIQRTQQEDSAVYLCASSYRGQNIQYFGAGTRLSVL.